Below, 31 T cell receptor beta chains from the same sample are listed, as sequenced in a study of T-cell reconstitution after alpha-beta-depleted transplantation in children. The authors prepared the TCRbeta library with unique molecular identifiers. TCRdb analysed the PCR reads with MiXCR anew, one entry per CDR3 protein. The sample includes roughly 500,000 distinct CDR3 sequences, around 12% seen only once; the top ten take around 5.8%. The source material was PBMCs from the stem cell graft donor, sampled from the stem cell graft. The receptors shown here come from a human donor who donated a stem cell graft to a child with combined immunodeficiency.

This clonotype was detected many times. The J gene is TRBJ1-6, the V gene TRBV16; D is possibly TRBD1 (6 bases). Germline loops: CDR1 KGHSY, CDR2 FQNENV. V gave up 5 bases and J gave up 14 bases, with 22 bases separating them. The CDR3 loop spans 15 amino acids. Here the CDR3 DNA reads TGTGCCAGCAGCTCGCCGGGACAAGGGGATTACACCCTCCACTTT. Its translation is CASSSPGQGDYTLHF.

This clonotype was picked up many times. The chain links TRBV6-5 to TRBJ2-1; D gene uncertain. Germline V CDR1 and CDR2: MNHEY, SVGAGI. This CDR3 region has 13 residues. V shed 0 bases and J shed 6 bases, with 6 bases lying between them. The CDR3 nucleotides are TGTGCCAGCAGTTACTCTAGGGTCAATGAGCAGTTCTTC. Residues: CASSYSRVNEQFF.

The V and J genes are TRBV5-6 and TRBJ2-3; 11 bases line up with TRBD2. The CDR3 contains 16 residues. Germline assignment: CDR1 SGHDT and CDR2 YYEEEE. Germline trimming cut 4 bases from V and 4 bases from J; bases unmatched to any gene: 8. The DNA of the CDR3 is TGTGCCAGCAGCCTACTGACTAGCGGGGCGTCAGATACGCAGTATTTT. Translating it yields CASSLLTSGASDTQYF.

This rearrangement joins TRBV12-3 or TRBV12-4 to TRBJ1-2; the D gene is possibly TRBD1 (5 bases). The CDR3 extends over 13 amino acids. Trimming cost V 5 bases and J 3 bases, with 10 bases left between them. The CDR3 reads CASSLQGHYGYTF. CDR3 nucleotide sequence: TGTGCCAGCAGTCTCCAGGGTCACTATGGCTACACCTTC.

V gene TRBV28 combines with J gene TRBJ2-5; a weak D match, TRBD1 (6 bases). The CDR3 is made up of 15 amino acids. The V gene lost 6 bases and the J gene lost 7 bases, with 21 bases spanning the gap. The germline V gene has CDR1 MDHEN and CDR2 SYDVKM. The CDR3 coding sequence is TGTGCCAGCAGCCCACCACAGGGAGCCGGTGGGACCCAGTACTTC. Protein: CASSPPQGAGGTQYF.

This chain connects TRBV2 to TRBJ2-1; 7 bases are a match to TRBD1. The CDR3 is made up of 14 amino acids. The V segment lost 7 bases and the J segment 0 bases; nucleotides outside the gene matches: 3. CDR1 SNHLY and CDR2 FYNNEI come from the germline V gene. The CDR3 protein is CASNWDSSYNEQFF. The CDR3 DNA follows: TGTGCCAGCAATTGGGACAGCTCCTACAATGAGCAGTTCTTC.

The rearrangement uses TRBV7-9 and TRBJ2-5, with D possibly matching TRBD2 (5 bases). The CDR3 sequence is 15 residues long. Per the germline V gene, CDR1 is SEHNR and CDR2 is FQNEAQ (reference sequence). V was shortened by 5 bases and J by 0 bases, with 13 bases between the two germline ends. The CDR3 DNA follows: TGTGCCAGCAGCCAACCTCCGAGGGACCAAGAGACCCAGTACTTC. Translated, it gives CASSQPPRDQETQYF.

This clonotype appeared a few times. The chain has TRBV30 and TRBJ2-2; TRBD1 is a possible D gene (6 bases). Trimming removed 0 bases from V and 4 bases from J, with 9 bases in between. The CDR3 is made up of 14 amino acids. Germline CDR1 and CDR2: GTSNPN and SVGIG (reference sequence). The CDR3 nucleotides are TGTGCCTGGAGTGTTGGGGGCCCCACCGGGGAGCTGTTTTTT. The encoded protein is CAWSVGGPTGELFF. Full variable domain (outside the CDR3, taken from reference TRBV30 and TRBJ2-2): SQTIHQWPATLVQPVGSPLSLECTVEGTSNPNLYWYRQAAGRGLQLLFYSVGIGQISSEVPQNLSASRPQDRQFILSSKKLLLSDSGFYLCAWSVGGPTGELFFGEGSRLTVL.

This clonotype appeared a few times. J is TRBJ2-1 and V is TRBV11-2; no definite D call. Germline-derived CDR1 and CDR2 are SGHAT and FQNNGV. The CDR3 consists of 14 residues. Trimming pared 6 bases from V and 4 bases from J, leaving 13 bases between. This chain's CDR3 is CASRFPGPYNEQFF. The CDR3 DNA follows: TGTGCCAGCAGATTCCCCGGACCGTACAATGAGCAGTTCTTC.

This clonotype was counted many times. DNA of the CDR3: TGTGCCAGCAGCAATCTAGCGGGAGCTTACGAGCAGTACTTC. It is translated as CASSNLAGAYEQYF. The rearrangement uses TRBV21-1 and TRBJ2-7; TRBD2, as called in the table, went unchecked against the DNA. TRBV21-1 is reported as a pseudogene. This CDR3 region has 14 residues.

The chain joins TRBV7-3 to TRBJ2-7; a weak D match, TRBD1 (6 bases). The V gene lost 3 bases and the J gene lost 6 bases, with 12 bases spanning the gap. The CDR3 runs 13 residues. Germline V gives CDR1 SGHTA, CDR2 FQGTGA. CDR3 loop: CASSFLQGSEQYF. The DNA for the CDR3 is TGTGCCAGCAGCTTTTTACAGGGAAGCGAGCAGTACTTC. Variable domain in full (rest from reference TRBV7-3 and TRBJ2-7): GAGVSQTPSNKVTEKGKYVELRCDPISGHTALYWYRQSLGQGPEFLIYFQGTGAADDSGLPNDRFFAVRPEGSVSTLKIQRTERGDSAVYLCASSFLQGSEQYFGPGTRLTVT.

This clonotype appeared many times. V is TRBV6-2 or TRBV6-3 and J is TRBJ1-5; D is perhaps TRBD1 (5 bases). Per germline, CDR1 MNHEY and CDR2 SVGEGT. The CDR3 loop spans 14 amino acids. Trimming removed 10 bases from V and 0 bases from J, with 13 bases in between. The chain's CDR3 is CATKGAYSNQPQHF. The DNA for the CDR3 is TGTGCCACCAAAGGGGCCTATAGCAATCAGCCCCAGCATTTT.

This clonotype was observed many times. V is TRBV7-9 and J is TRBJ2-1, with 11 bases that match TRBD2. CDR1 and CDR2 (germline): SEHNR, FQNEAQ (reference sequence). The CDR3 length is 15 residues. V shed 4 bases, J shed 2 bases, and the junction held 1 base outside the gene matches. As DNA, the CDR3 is TGTGCCAGCAGCTCTAGCGGGAGGACCTACAATGAGCAGTTCTTC. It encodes CASSSSGRTYNEQFF. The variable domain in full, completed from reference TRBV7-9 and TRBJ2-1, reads DTGVSQNPRHKITKRGQNVTFRCDPISEHNRLYWYRQTLGQGPEFLTYFQNEAQLEKSRLLSDRFSAERPKGSFSTLEIQRTEQGDSAMYLCASSSSGRTYNEQFFGPGTRLTVL.

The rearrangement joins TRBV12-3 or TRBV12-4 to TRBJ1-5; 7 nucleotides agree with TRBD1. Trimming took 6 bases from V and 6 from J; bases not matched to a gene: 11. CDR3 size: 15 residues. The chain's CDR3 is CASSHQTGRGQPQHF. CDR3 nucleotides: TGTGCCAGCAGCCATCAGACAGGGCGGGGTCAGCCCCAGCATTTT.

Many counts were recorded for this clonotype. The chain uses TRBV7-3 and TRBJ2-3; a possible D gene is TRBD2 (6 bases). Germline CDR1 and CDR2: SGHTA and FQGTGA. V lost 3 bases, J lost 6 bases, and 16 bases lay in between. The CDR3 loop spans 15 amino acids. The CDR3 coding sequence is TGTGCCAGCAGCTTTTGGGGGGACCCGGAGGATACGCAGTATTTT. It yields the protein CASSFWGDPEDTQYF. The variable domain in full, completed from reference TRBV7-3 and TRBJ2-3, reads GAGVSQTPSNKVTEKGKYVELRCDPISGHTALYWYRQSLGQGPEFLIYFQGTGAADDSGLPNDRFFAVRPEGSVSTLKIQRTERGDSAVYLCASSFWGDPEDTQYFGPGTRLTVL.

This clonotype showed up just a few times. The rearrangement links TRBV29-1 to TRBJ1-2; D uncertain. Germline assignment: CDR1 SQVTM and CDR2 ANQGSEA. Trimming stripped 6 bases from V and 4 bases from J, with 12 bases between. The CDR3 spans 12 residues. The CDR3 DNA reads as TGCAGCGTATCCCCCAGAACCTATGGCTACACCTTC. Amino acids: CSVSPRTYGYTF.

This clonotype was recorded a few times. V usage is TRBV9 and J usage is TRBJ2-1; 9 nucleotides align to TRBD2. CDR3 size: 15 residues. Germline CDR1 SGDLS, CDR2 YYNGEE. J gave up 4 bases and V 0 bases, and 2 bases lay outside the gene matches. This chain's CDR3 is CASSVVTSGYNEQFF. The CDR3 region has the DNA TGTGCCAGCAGCGTAGTGACTAGCGGATACAATGAGCAGTTCTTC. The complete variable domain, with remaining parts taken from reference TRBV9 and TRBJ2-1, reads DSGVTQTPKHLITATGQRVTLRCSPRSGDLSVYWYQQSLDQGLQFLIQYYNGEERAKGNILERFSAQQFPDLHSELNLSSLELGDSALYFCASSVVTSGYNEQFFGPGTRLTVL.

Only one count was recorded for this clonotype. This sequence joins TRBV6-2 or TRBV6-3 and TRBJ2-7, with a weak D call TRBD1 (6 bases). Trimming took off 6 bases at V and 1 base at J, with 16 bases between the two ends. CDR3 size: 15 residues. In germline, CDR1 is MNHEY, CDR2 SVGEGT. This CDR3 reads CASRTGTLVSYEQYF. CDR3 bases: TGTGCCAGCAGAACCGGGACACTTGTTTCCTACGAGCAGTACTTC.

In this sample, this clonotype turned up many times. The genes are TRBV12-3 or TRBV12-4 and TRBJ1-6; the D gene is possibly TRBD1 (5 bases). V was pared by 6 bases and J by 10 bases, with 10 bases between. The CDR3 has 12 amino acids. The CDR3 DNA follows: TGTGCCAGCAGCGGGGGGTACTCACCCCTCCACTTT. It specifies CASSGGYSPLHF.

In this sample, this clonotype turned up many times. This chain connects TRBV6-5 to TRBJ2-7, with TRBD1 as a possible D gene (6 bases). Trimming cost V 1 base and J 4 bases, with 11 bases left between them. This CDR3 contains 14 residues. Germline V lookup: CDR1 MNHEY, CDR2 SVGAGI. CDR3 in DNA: TGTGCCAGCAGTTACTATGGGACAAGATACGAGCAGTACTTC. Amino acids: CASSYYGTRYEQYF.

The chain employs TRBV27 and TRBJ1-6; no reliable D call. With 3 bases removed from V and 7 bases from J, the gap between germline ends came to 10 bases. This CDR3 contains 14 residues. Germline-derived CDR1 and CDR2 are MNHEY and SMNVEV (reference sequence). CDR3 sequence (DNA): TGTGCCAGCAGTTTGCCGGTCCCAAATTCACCCCTCCACTTT. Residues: CASSLPVPNSPLHF.

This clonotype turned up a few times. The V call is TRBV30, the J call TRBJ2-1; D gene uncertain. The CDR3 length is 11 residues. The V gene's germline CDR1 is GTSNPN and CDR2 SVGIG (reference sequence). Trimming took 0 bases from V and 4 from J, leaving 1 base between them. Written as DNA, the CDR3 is TGTGCCTGGAGTGTTTACAATGAGCAGTTCTTC. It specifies CAWSVYNEQFF.

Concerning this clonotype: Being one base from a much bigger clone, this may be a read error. The CDR3 region is CACSYSGESEQFF. The CDR3 bases are TGTGCCTGCAGTTACTCGGGGGAAAGTGAGCAGTTCTTC. The chain joins TRBV6-5 to TRBJ2-1; D is possibly TRBD2 (6 bases). Looked up from germline, CDR1 is MNHEY and CDR2 is SVGAGI. CDR3 length: 13 amino acids.

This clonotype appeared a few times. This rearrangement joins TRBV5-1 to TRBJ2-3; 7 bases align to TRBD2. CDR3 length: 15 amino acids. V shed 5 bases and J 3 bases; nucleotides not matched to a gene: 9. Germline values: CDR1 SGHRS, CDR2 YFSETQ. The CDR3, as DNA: TGCGCCAGCAGAAAGTTGGCGGGAGATACAGATACGCAGTATTTT. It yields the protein CASRKLAGDTDTQYF.

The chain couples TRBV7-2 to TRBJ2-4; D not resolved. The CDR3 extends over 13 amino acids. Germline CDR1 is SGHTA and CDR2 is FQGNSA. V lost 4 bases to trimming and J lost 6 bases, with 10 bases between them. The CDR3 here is CASSSWVGNIQYF. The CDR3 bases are TGTGCCAGCAGCTCCTGGGTCGGAAACATTCAGTACTTC.

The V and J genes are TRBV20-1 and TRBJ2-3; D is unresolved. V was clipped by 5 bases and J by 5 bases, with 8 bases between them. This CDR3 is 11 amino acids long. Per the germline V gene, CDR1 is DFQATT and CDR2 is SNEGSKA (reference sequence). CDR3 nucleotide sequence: TGCAGTGCTGGTACGGGAGATACGCAGTATTTT. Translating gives CSAGTGDTQYF.

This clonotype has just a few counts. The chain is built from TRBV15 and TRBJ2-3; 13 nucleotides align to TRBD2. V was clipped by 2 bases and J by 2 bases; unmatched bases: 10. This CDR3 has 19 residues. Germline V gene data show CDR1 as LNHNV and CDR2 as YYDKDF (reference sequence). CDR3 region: CATSRPLGLAGVPTDTQYF. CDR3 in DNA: TGTGCCACCAGCAGACCTCTCGGACTAGCGGGGGTCCCCACAGATACGCAGTATTTT.

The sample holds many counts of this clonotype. The CDR3 nucleotides read TGCGCCAGCAGCCCGCTAACCGGGGGAAAACAGGGGACCCAGTACTTC. Amino acid sequence: CASSPLTGGKQGTQYF. The chain has TRBV5-1 and TRBJ2-5, with D perhaps matching TRBD1 or TRBD2 (6 bases each). The germline V gene encodes CDR1 SGHRS and CDR2 YFSETQ. This CDR3 spans 16 amino acids. The V gene lost 4 bases and the J gene lost 7 bases, with 23 bases spanning the gap. The full variable domain, with the rest looked up from reference TRBV5-1 and TRBJ2-5, is KAGVTQTPRYLIKTRGQQVTLSCSPISGHRSVSWYQQTPGQGLQFLFEYFSETQRNKGNFPGRFSGRQFSNSRSEMNVSTLELGDSALYLCASSPLTGGKQGTQYFGPGTRLLVL.

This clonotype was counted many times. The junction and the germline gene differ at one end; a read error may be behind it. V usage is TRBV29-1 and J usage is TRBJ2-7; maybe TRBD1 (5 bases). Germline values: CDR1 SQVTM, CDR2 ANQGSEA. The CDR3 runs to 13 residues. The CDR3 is CSVEVGETYEQYF. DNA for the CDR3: TGCAGCGTGGAAGTAGGGGAAACCTACGAGCAGTACTTC.

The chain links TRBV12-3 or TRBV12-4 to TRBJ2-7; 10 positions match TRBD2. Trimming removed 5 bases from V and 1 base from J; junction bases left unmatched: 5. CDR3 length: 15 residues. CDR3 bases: TGTGCCAGCAGTCCGCTAGCGGGAGAGTCCTACGAGCAGTACTTC. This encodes CASSPLAGESYEQYF.

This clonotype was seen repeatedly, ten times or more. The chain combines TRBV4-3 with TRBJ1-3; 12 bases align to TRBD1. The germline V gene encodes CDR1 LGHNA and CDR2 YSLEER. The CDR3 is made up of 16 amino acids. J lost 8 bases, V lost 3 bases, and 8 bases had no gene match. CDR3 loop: CASSHIPGQGAYTIYF. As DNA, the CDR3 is TGCGCCAGCAGCCATATACCGGGACAGGGGGCTTACACCATATATTTT.